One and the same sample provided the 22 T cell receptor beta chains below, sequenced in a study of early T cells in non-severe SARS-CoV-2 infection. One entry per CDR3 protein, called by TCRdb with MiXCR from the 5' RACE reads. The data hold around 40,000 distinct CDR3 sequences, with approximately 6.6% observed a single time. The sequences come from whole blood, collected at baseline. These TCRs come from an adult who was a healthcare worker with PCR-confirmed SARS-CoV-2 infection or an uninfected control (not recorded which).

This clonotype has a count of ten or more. CDR3 sequence: CASSFSLNQPQHF. CDR3 nucleotide sequence: TGTGCCAGCAGTTTCTCACTTAATCAGCCCCAGCATTTT. The chain has TRBV27 and TRBJ1-5; D is unresolved. Germline V gives CDR1 MNHEY, CDR2 SMNVEV (reference sequence). Trimming left V 3 bases short and J 4 bases short, with 7 bases between. There are 13 residues in the CDR3.

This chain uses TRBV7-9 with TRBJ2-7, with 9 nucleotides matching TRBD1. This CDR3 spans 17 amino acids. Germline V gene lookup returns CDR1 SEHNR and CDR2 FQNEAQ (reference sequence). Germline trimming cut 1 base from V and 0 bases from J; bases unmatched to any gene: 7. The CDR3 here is CASSLVGGTGSSYEQYF. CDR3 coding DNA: TGTGCCAGCAGCTTAGTTGGCGGGACAGGGAGCTCCTACGAGCAGTACTTC.

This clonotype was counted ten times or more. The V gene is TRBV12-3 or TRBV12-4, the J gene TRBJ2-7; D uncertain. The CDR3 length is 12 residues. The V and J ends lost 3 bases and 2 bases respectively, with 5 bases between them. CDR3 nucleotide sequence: TGTGCCAGCAGTTTTACCCCCTACGAGCAGTACTTC. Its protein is CASSFTPYEQYF.

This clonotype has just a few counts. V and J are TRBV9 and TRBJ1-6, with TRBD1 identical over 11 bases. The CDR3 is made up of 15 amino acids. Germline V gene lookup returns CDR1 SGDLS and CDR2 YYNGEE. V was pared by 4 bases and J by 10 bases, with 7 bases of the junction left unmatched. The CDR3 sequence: CASSIEGTGGSPLHF. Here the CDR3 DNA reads TGTGCCAGCAGCATAGAGGGGACAGGGGGATCACCCCTCCACTTT. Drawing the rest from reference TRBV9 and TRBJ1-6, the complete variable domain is DSGVTQTPKHLITATGQRVTLRCSPRSGDLSVYWYQQSLDQGLQFLIQYYNGEERAKGNILERFSAQQFPDLHSELNLSSLELGDSALYFCASSIEGTGGSPLHFGNGTRLTVT.

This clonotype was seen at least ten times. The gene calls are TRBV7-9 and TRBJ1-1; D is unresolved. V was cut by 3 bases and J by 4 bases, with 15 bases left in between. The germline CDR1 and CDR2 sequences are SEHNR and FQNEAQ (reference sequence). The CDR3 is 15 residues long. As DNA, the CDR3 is TGTGCCAGCAGCTTCGGGTCTTTGGTCGTCACTGAAGCTTTCTTT. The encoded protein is CASSFGSLVVTEAFF.

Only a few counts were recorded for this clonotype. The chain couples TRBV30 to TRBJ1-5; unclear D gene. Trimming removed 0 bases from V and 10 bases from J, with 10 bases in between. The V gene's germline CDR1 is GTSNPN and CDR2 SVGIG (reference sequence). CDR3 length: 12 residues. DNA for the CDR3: TGTGCCTGGAGTGTACTAGATTCACCCCAGCATTTT. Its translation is CAWSVLDSPQHF.

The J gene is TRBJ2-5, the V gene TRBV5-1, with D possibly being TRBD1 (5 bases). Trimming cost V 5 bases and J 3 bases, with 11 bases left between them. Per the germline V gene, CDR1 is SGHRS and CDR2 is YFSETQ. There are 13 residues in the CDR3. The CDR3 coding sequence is TGCGCCAGCAGTTTGACAGTAAAAGAGACCCAGTACTTC. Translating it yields CASSLTVKETQYF. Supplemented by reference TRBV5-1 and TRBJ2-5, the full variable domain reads KAGVTQTPRYLIKTRGQQVTLSCSPISGHRSVSWYQQTPGQGLQFLFEYFSETQRNKGNFPGRFSGRQFSNSRSEMNVSTLELGDSALYLCASSLTVKETQYFGPGTRLLVL.

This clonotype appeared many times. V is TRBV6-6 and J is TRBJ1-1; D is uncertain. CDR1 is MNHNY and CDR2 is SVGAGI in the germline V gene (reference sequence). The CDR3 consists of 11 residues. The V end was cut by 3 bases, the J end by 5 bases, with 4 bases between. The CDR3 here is CASSYGTEAFF. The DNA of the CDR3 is TGTGCCAGCAGTTATGGAACTGAAGCTTTCTTT.

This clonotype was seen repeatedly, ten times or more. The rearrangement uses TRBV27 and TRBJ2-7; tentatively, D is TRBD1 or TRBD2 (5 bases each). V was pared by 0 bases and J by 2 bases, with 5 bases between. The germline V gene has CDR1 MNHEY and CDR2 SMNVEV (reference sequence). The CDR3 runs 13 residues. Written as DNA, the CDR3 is TGTGCCAGCAGTTTATCGGGACCCTACGAGCAGTACTTC. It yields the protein CASSLSGPYEQYF.

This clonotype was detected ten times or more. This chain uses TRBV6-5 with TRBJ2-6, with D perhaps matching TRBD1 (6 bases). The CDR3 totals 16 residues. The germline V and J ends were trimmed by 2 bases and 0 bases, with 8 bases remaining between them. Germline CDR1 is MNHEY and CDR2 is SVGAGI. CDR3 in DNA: TGTGCCAGCAGTTACGACAGGCCCTCTGGGGCCAACGTCCTGACTTTC. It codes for CASSYDRPSGANVLTF.

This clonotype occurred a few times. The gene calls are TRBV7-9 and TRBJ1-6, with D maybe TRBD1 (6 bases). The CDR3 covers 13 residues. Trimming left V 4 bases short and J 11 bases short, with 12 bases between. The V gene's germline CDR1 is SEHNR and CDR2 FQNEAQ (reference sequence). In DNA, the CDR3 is TGTGCCAGCAGCTCTACAGGGCGTGCACCCCTCCACTTT. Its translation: CASSSTGRAPLHF.

Here the CDR3 reads CASSFHRGSESGSRSNEQFF. As DNA, the CDR3 is TGTGCCAGCAGTTTCCACCGGGGGTCGGAAAGCGGGAGCAGGAGCAATGAGCAGTTCTTC. The genes are TRBV12-3 or TRBV12-4 and TRBJ2-1; TRBD2 matches 8 bases. The CDR3 consists of 20 residues. J gave up 6 bases and V 3 bases, and 22 bases lay outside the gene matches.

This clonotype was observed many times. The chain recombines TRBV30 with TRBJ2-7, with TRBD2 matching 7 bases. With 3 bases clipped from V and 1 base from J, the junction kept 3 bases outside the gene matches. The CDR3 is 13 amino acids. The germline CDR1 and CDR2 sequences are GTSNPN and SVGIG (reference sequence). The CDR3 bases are TGTGCCTGGAGGGCAGCGGGATCCTACGAGCAGTACTTC. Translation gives CAWRAAGSYEQYF.

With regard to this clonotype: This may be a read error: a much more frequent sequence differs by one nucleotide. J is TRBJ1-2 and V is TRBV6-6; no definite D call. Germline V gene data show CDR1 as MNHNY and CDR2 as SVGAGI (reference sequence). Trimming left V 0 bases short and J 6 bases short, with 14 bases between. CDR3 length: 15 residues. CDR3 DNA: TGTGCCAGCAGTTACTCGAGTCGGTCCACCAATGGCTACACCTTC. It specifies CASSYSSRSTNGYTF.

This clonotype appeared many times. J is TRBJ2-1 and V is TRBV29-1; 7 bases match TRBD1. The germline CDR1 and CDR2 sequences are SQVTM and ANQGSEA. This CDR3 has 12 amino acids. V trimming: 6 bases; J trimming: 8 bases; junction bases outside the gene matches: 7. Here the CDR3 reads CSVGQDAHEQFF. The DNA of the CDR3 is TGCAGCGTCGGACAGGATGCCCATGAGCAGTTCTTC.

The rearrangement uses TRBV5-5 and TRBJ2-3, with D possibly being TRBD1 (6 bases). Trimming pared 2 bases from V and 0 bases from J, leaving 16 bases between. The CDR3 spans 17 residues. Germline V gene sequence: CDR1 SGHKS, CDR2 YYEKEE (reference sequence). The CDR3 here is CASSLSGQHSSTDTQYF. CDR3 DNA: TGTGCCAGCAGCTTAAGCGGACAGCACTCTAGCACAGATACGCAGTATTTT.

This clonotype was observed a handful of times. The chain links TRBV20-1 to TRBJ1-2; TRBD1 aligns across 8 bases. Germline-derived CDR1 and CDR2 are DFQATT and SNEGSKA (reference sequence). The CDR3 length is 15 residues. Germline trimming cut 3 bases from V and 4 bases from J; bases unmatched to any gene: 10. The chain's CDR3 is CSASRPSDRVYGYTF. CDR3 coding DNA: TGCAGTGCTAGTCGTCCCTCGGACAGGGTCTATGGCTACACCTTC.

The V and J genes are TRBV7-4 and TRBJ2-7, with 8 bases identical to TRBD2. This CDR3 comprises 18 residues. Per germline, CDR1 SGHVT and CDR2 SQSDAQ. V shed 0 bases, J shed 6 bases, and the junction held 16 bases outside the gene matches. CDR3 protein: CASSLATMEGLGLSEQYF. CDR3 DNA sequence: TGTGCCAGCAGCTTAGCGACGATGGAGGGACTAGGTCTTTCCGAGCAGTACTTC.

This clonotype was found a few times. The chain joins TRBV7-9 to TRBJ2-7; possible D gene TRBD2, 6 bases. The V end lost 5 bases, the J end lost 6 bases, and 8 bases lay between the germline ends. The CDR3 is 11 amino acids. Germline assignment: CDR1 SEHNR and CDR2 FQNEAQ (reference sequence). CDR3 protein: CASSQAGEQYF. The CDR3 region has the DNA TGTGCCAGCAGCCAAGCGGGCGAGCAGTACTTC.

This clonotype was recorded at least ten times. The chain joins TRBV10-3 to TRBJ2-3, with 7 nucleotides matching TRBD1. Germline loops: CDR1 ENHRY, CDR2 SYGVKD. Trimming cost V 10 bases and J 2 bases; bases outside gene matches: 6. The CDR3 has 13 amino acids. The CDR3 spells CATQGEFTDTQYF. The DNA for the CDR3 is TGTGCCACCCAGGGGGAATTCACAGATACGCAGTATTTT.

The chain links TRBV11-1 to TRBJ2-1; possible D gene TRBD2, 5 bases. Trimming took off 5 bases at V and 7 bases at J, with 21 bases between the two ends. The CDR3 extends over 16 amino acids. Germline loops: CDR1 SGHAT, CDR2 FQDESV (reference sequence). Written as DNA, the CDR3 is TGTGCCAGCAGCCCGCATTCGAGAGGGCCGATGAATGAGCAGTTCTTC. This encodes CASSPHSRGPMNEQFF.

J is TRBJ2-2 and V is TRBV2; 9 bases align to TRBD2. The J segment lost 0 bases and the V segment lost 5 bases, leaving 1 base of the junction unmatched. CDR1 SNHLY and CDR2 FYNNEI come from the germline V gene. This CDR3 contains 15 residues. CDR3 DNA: TGTGCCAGCAGTAGACTAGCGGCGAACACCGGGGAGCTGTTTTTT. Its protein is CASSRLAANTGELFF.